This TCR beta chain was obtained from a study of identical twins. TCRdb called the 5' RACE reads again in MiXCR, with one record for every CDR3 protein. The table lists some 1,700,000 distinct CDR3 sequences, about 32% of them singletons. This clonotype was seen a few times. The V gene's germline CDR1 is MGHRA and CDR2 YSYEKL. After removal of 3 bases from V and 6 bases from J, the junction contained 9 bases not matched to a gene. The CDR3 sequence is 16 residues long. This clonotype originated in a newborn girl in good health. V gene TRBV4-1 combines with J gene TRBJ2-1; 9 positions agree with TRBD2. Sequencing input: cord blood. The DNA for the CDR3 is TGCGCCAGCAGCCATCCGGTAGCGGGGGCAGGCAATGAGCAGTTCTTC. This translates into CASSHPVAGAGNEQFF.